This TCR beta chain was observed in a study of cytomegalovirus exposure and HLA in healthy donors. The overall study: HLA-typed donors contributed about 85 million unique TCRs, which were held in an early data release.

The study ran its PCR with 60 Vbeta and 13 Jbeta primers. Clones were read by immunoSEQ multiplex PCR, and TCRdb kept only the in-frame ones, dropping some. Here the sample spans around 150,000 clones, roughly four fifths being singletons. The CDR3 runs 13 residues. Germline-derived CDR1 and CDR2 are SGHNT and YENEEA. With 0 bases removed from V and 4 bases from J, the gap between germline ends came to 6 bases. This sequence was found in a woman between 40 and 50 years old in good health and CMV-seronegative. Sequencing was performed on PBMCs. This chain uses TRBV11-3 with TRBJ1-1; D perhaps matches TRBD1 (5 bases). Here the CDR3 reads CASSLEGLTEAFF. The CDR3 DNA reads TGTGCCAGCAGCTTAGAGGGGCTCACTGAAGCTTTCTTT.